The rows below give T cell receptor beta chains drawn from one sample of a study of regulatory T cells in long-lasting Graves disease. From the multiplex PCR reads, TCRdb called clonotypes with MiXCR, one entry per CDR3 protein. The top ten clones hold approximately 10% of a sample with some 240,000 distinct CDR3 sequences, less than 20% of them seen once. A further study also used this sample, focusing on T cells in Graves' hyperthyroidism and ophthalmopathy.

Sample: peripheral blood mononuclear cells (PBMCs), taken at new diagnosis, from a patient treated with antithyroid drugs. All receptors come from a woman aged 25-40 years with Graves disease. Each CDR3 is given with its conserved first and last residue. The order of the fields is V gene, J gene, D gene, clone size, CDR3 DNA, CDR3 protein. A D gene is named only where the DNA matches it firmly. The listing skips clone size in some rows; elsewhere it reads once, few, many or a size class.

v_gene: TRBV19; j_gene: TRBJ2-4; d_gene: TRBD2; abundance: many; CDR3nt: TGTGCCAGTAGTGTCGGCGCGGGACTACAGAACTTC; CDR3aa: CASSVGAGLQNF
v_gene: TRBV6-8; j_gene: TRBJ1-4; d_gene: TRBD1; abundance: many; CDR3nt: TGTGCCAGCAGGACCGGGACAGTTAATGAAAAACTGTTTTTT; CDR3aa: CASRTGTVNEKLFF
v_gene: TRBV14; j_gene: TRBJ2-1; d_gene: NA; abundance: NA; CDR3nt: TGTGCCAGCAGCCAAGATGGCCGGCCCGCTAATGAGCAGTTCTTC; CDR3aa: CASSQDGRPANEQFF
v_gene: TRBV6-4; j_gene: TRBJ2-3; d_gene: TRBD2; abundance: NA; CDR3nt: TGTGCCAGCAGTGACTCGCGGGGGGGCGGCACAGATACGCAGTATTTT; CDR3aa: CASSDSRGGGTDTQYF
v_gene: TRBV28; j_gene: TRBJ2-5; d_gene: NA; abundance: many; CDR3nt: TGTGCCAGCAGCCTACCGCTAGGGGTAGAGACCCAGTACTTC; CDR3aa: CASSLPLGVETQYF
v_gene: TRBV14; j_gene: TRBJ1-1; d_gene: NA; abundance: many; CDR3nt: TGTGCCAGCAGCCAATACAGGGCGTGGAACACTGAAGCTTTCTTT; CDR3aa: CASSQYRAWNTEAFF
v_gene: TRBV5-1; j_gene: TRBJ1-1; d_gene: NA; abundance: many; CDR3nt: TGCGCCAGCAGCCGTACCAGGGGTGAAGCTTTCTTT; CDR3aa: CASSRTRGEAFF
v_gene: TRBV7-9; j_gene: TRBJ1-5; d_gene: NA; abundance: many; CDR3nt: TGTGCCAGCAGCTTAGCGGGGGGTCTGGGTCAGCCCCAGCATTTT; CDR3aa: CASSLAGGLGQPQHF
v_gene: TRBV7-3; j_gene: TRBJ2-3; d_gene: NA; abundance: many; CDR3nt: TGTGCCAGCAGCCCCCGGCCCACAGATACGCAGTATTTT; CDR3aa: CASSPRPTDTQYF
v_gene: TRBV7-8; j_gene: TRBJ2-1; d_gene: NA; abundance: many; CDR3nt: TGTGCCAGCAGCTTAAGGGGCGGGGTCGCGGGAAATGAGCAGTTCTTC; CDR3aa: CASSLRGGVAGNEQFF
v_gene: TRBV9; j_gene: TRBJ2-7; d_gene: NA; abundance: few; CDR3nt: TGTGCCAGCAGCCACGAGGCAGGGGCCACCTACGAGCAGTACTTC; CDR3aa: CASSHEAGATYEQYF
v_gene: TRBV2; j_gene: TRBJ1-5; d_gene: TRBD1; abundance: NA; CDR3nt: TGTGCCAGCCGGCAGGGGGGCAATCAGCCCCAGCATTTT; CDR3aa: CASRQGGNQPQHF
v_gene: TRBV12-3/TRBV12-4; j_gene: TRBJ1-1; d_gene: TRBD1; abundance: many; CDR3nt: TGTGCCAGCAGTTCTTCTAGGGGGCTGGGAAGGCACACTGAAGCTTTCTTT; CDR3aa: CASSSSRGLGRHTEAFF
v_gene: TRBV7-3; j_gene: TRBJ2-2; d_gene: NA; abundance: many; CDR3nt: TGTGCCAGCAGGCCGGACACATTCGCGAACACCGGGGAGCTGTTTTTT; CDR3aa: CASRPDTFANTGELFF
v_gene: TRBV2; j_gene: TRBJ1-2; d_gene: TRBD1; abundance: many; CDR3nt: TGTGCCAGCGTCAGGGGGAACTATGGCTACACCTTC; CDR3aa: CASVRGNYGYTF
v_gene: TRBV2; j_gene: TRBJ2-1; d_gene: NA; abundance: many; CDR3nt: TGTGCCAGCACCGTGCCAACAGGCGGGCGGACCTACAATGAGCAGTTCTTC; CDR3aa: CASTVPTGGRTYNEQFF
v_gene: TRBV11-1; j_gene: TRBJ2-7; d_gene: TRBD2; abundance: NA; CDR3nt: TGTGCCAGCAGCTTAATGCTAGCGGGAGGAAGACGCGAGCAGTACTTC; CDR3aa: CASSLMLAGGRREQYF
v_gene: TRBV3-1; j_gene: TRBJ1-2; d_gene: TRBD1; abundance: many; CDR3nt: TGTGCCAGCAGCCAAGAAGAGGGGGCGGTTGGCTACACCTTC; CDR3aa: CASSQEEGAVGYTF
v_gene: TRBV12-3/TRBV12-4; j_gene: TRBJ1-4; d_gene: NA; abundance: many; CDR3nt: TGTGCCAGCAGTTTATATGGGGGGAGGGGTGAAAAACTGTTTTTT; CDR3aa: CASSLYGGRGEKLFF
v_gene: TRBV2; j_gene: TRBJ2-7; d_gene: TRBD2; abundance: NA; CDR3nt: TGTGCCAGCAGTCCCGGGACTAGCGGGAGTCGATCCTACGAGCAGTACTTC; CDR3aa: CASSPGTSGSRSYEQYF
v_gene: TRBV28; j_gene: TRBJ2-1; d_gene: NA; abundance: many; CDR3nt: TGTGCCAGCAGTCCACACACTGGACTCCAGGTATACAATGAGCAGTTCTTC; CDR3aa: CASSPHTGLQVYNEQFF
v_gene: TRBV9; j_gene: TRBJ1-2; d_gene: TRBD1; abundance: many; CDR3nt: TGTGCCAGCAGCTCACCGCGGGGACAGAGCTATGGCTACACCTTC; CDR3aa: CASSSPRGQSYGYTF
v_gene: TRBV6-2/TRBV6-3; j_gene: TRBJ1-6; d_gene: NA; abundance: once; CDR3nt: TGTGCCAGCAACAGGGAGTACAGGGCAGGCTCACCCCTCCACTTT; CDR3aa: CASNREYRAGSPLHF
v_gene: TRBV19; j_gene: TRBJ1-1; d_gene: TRBD1; abundance: many; CDR3nt: TGTGCCAGTAGGGCTCAGGGGGGAGCTTTCTTT; CDR3aa: CASRAQGGAFF
v_gene: TRBV3-1; j_gene: TRBJ1-1; d_gene: NA; abundance: many; CDR3nt: TGTGCCAGCAGCCATCGGACACAAAACACTGAAGCTTTCTTT; CDR3aa: CASSHRTQNTEAFF
v_gene: TRBV6-1; j_gene: TRBJ1-3; d_gene: TRBD1; abundance: NA; CDR3nt: TGTGCCAGCAGTCCGGACAGGGGGTACGGAAACACCATATATTTT; CDR3aa: CASSPDRGYGNTIYF
v_gene: TRBV20-1; j_gene: TRBJ1-2; d_gene: NA; abundance: NA; CDR3nt: TGCAGTGCTAGAGATAGTGCGACAGCCTATGGCTACACCTTC; CDR3aa: CSARDSATAYGYTF
v_gene: TRBV11-1; j_gene: TRBJ1-1; d_gene: NA; abundance: many; CDR3nt: TGTGCCAGCAGCTTAGACGGGCGCCCTACAGTCGTAAAGAACACTGAAGCTTTCTTT; CDR3aa: CASSLDGRPTVVKNTEAFF
v_gene: TRBV3-1; j_gene: TRBJ2-1; d_gene: TRBD2; abundance: many; CDR3nt: TGTGCCAGTAGCGGGAGGGAGGCCTACAATGAGCAGTTCTTC; CDR3aa: CASSGREAYNEQFF
v_gene: TRBV5-1; j_gene: TRBJ2-6; d_gene: TRBD2; abundance: many; CDR3nt: TGCGCCAGCAGCTTGGGGCTAGCGGGCCTCTCTGGGGCCAACGTCCTGACTTTC; CDR3aa: CASSLGLAGLSGANVLTF
v_gene: TRBV3-1; j_gene: TRBJ1-4; d_gene: NA; abundance: many; CDR3nt: TGTGCCAGCAGCCCGCAGAGAGGATATGTGGGTGCACTGTTTTTT; CDR3aa: CASSPQRGYVGALFF
v_gene: TRBV30; j_gene: TRBJ2-5; d_gene: NA; abundance: many; CDR3nt: TGTGCCTGTAGCCAAGACAGAACCCGTTTCCAAGAGACCCAGTACTTC; CDR3aa: CACSQDRTRFQETQYF
v_gene: TRBV20-1; j_gene: TRBJ2-1; d_gene: NA; abundance: many; CDR3nt: TGCAGTGCTTCTAAAGGGGGACTAACAGACAATGAGCAGTTCTTC; CDR3aa: CSASKGGLTDNEQFF
v_gene: TRBV7-8; j_gene: TRBJ1-1; d_gene: NA; abundance: many; CDR3nt: TGTGCCAGCAGCTTCGGTGGGATGAACACTGAAGCTTTCTTT; CDR3aa: CASSFGGMNTEAFF
v_gene: TRBV15; j_gene: TRBJ1-1; d_gene: TRBD1; abundance: NA; CDR3nt: TGTGCCACCAGCAGAGAAACAGGGGCGGAGGACACTGAAGCTTTCTTT; CDR3aa: CATSRETGAEDTEAFF
v_gene: TRBV5-1; j_gene: TRBJ2-5; d_gene: NA; abundance: once; CDR3nt: TGCGCCAGCAGTTTTATGGATAGTAAAAAGACCCAGTACTTC; CDR3aa: CASSFMDSKKTQYF
v_gene: TRBV20-1; j_gene: TRBJ1-2; d_gene: NA; abundance: many; CDR3nt: TGCAGTGCTGCCCCCCTCGGAATCGGCTATGGCTACACCTTC; CDR3aa: CSAAPLGIGYGYTF
v_gene: TRBV28; j_gene: TRBJ1-2; d_gene: NA; abundance: many; CDR3nt: TGTGCCAGCAGTACTAGCAGGGCAGACGGCTACACCTTC; CDR3aa: CASSTSRADGYTF
v_gene: TRBV20-1; j_gene: TRBJ2-7; d_gene: NA; abundance: many; CDR3nt: TGCAGTGCAACTGGACAAACCTACGAGCAGTACTTC; CDR3aa: CSATGQTYEQYF
v_gene: TRBV12-3/TRBV12-4; j_gene: TRBJ2-1; d_gene: TRBD2; abundance: many; CDR3nt: TGTGCCAGCAGTTTTCTCCTAGCGGGATCATACAATGAGCAGTTCTTC; CDR3aa: CASSFLLAGSYNEQFF
v_gene: TRBV29-1; j_gene: TRBJ2-7; d_gene: NA; abundance: many; CDR3nt: TGCAGCGTTGCTCAGGGGGGCTCCTACGAGCAGTACTTC; CDR3aa: CSVAQGGSYEQYF
v_gene: TRBV30; j_gene: TRBJ1-6; d_gene: NA; abundance: many; CDR3nt: TGTGCCTGGAGTGTACTTCCTGGGGGGGATTCACCCCTCCACTTT; CDR3aa: CAWSVLPGGDSPLHF
v_gene: TRBV29-1; j_gene: TRBJ1-2; d_gene: TRBD1; abundance: NA; CDR3nt: TGCAGCGTTGTGGACAGGGATGGCTACACCTTC; CDR3aa: CSVVDRDGYTF
v_gene: TRBV12-3/TRBV12-4; j_gene: TRBJ1-2; d_gene: NA; abundance: many; CDR3nt: TGTGCCAGCAGTCCGCCGGACAGATACTATGGCTACACCTTC; CDR3aa: CASSPPDRYYGYTF
v_gene: TRBV28; j_gene: TRBJ1-4; d_gene: TRBD1; abundance: many; CDR3nt: TGTGCCAGCGAGGACAGGGGAGGTCTTAATGAAAAACTGTTTTTT; CDR3aa: CASEDRGGLNEKLFF
v_gene: TRBV9; j_gene: TRBJ1-2; d_gene: TRBD1; abundance: many; CDR3nt: TGTGCCAGCAGCGTAAGCCCGAACGGACAGGGCACCGATGGCTACACCTTC; CDR3aa: CASSVSPNGQGTDGYTF
v_gene: TRBV7-9; j_gene: TRBJ2-7; d_gene: NA; abundance: few; CDR3nt: TGTGCCAGCAGCTTAGGGATGGAGGACGAGCAGTACTTC; CDR3aa: CASSLGMEDEQYF
v_gene: TRBV13; j_gene: TRBJ1-1; d_gene: TRBD1; abundance: many; CDR3nt: TGTGCCAGCAGCTCCAGGGGGAGAAACACTGAAGCTTTCTTT; CDR3aa: CASSSRGRNTEAFF
v_gene: TRBV3-1; j_gene: TRBJ1-2; d_gene: TRBD1; abundance: many; CDR3nt: TGTGCCAGCAGTCTGGGACAGGGGCATGGGGGCTACACCTTC; CDR3aa: CASSLGQGHGGYTF
v_gene: TRBV7-9; j_gene: TRBJ2-7; d_gene: NA; abundance: once; CDR3nt: TGTGCCAGCAGCTCCCTGGATGGGGAAAGAGCCCTCGAGCAGTACTTC; CDR3aa: CASSSLDGERALEQYF
v_gene: TRBV28; j_gene: TRBJ1-1; d_gene: NA; abundance: many; CDR3nt: TGTGCCAGCAGCCTTTATGTAGGCACTGAAGCTTTCTTT; CDR3aa: CASSLYVGTEAFF
v_gene: TRBV19; j_gene: TRBJ1-1; d_gene: NA; abundance: many; CDR3nt: TGTGCCAGTAGTGAGCTCGGTATGAACACTGAAGCTTTCTTT; CDR3aa: CASSELGMNTEAFF
v_gene: TRBV12-3/TRBV12-4; j_gene: TRBJ2-5; d_gene: NA; abundance: NA; CDR3nt: NA; CDR3aa: CASTNQTSMYLCASSEHFQETQYF
v_gene: TRBV4-1; j_gene: TRBJ1-1; d_gene: NA; abundance: many; CDR3nt: TGCGCCAGCAGCCAAATGGGACGTGTCACTGAAGCTTTCTTT; CDR3aa: CASSQMGRVTEAFF
v_gene: TRBV2; j_gene: TRBJ2-1; d_gene: TRBD2; abundance: NA; CDR3nt: TGTGCCAGCAGACTAGCGGGGGCGGGTAGCAATGAGCAGTTCTTC; CDR3aa: CASRLAGAGSNEQFF
v_gene: TRBV10-3; j_gene: TRBJ2-1; d_gene: NA; abundance: many; CDR3nt: TGTGCCATCAGTGAGAACGGTGACAATGAGCAGTTCTTC; CDR3aa: CAISENGDNEQFF
v_gene: TRBV28; j_gene: TRBJ2-1; d_gene: NA; abundance: NA; CDR3nt: TGTGCCAGCAGTTTTGGGGGGCTGCTCTACAATGAGCAGTTCTTC; CDR3aa: CASSFGGLLYNEQFF
v_gene: TRBV5-1; j_gene: TRBJ1-1; d_gene: NA; abundance: many; CDR3nt: TGCGCCAGCAGCTTGGTACGGGGGGGCACTGAAGCTTTCTTT; CDR3aa: CASSLVRGGTEAFF
v_gene: TRBV28; j_gene: TRBJ2-2; d_gene: NA; abundance: many; CDR3nt: TGTGCCAGCAGTTTACGGGGGGCTAAGTACACCGGGGAGCTGTTTTTT; CDR3aa: CASSLRGAKYTGELFF